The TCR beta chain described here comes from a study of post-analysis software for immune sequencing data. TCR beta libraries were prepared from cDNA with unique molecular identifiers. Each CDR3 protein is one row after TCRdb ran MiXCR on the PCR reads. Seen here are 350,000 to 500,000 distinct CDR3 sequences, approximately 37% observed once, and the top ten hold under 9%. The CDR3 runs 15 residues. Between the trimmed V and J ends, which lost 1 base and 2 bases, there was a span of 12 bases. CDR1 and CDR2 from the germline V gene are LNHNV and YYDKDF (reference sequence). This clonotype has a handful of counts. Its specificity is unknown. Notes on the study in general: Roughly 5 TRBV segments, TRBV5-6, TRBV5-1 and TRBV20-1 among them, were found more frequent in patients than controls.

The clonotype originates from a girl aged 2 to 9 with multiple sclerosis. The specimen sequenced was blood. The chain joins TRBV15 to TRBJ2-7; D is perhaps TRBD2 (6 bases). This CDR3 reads CATSRGEDYTYEQYF. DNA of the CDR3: TGTGCCACCAGCAGAGGTGAGGACTACACCTACGAGCAGTACTTC.